This T cell receptor beta chain was sequenced for a study of cytomegalovirus exposure and HLA in healthy donors. For the study at large: HLA-typed donors were the source of 86 million or so unique TCRs held in an early data release.

Vbeta (60) and Jbeta (13) primers were used in the PCR. Sequencing used immunoSEQ multiplex PCR; TCRdb keeps in-frame clones, though not all of them. The data contain roughly 150,000 clones, over 65% of them singletons. General study points: It emerged from a later analysis that several of the most significant clusters appeared to be linked to common viral pathogens. Whilst most TCR sequences proved rare, a subset of public TCRs occurred across many donors. CMV antigen specificity was confirmed in vitro for a few CMV-associated chains.

J gave up 5 bases and V 2 bases, and 2 bases lay outside the gene matches. Germline V gives CDR1 MNHNS, CDR2 SASEGT. CDR3 length: 14 residues. Turning to this clone: No antigen is known for it.

V usage is TRBV6-1 and J usage is TRBJ1-5, with TRBD1 matching 8 bases. This clonotype was sampled from a man between 18 and 29 years old in good health and CMV-seropositive. Sequences were obtained from PBMCs. The DNA of the CDR3 is TGTGCCAGCAGTGAATCGGACAGGGATCAGCCCCAGCATTTT. Its protein is CASSESDRDQPQHF.